These T cell receptor beta chains were read from a single sample in a study of cytomegalovirus exposure and HLA in healthy donors. Only in-frame clones appear in the TCRdb table, and some are missing; sequencing was by immunoSEQ multiplex PCR. This sample carries nearly 110,000 clones, just over 70% of them seen once, and the ten largest clones take about 0.84%. Sequences were obtained from PBMCs. These TCRs come from a boy under 18 in good health and CMV-seronegative. Both conserved end residues are part of each CDR3. A D gene is named only where the DNA matches it firmly. Size tells how often a clone was seen (once, few, many) or the class of an expanded clone, and some rows leave it out.

>few|TRBV7-9|TRBJ2-1|TRBD2
TGTGCCAGCAGCCCCAAGGTTCCCGCGGGAGTGGGCAATGAGCAGTTCTTC
CASSPKVPAGVGNEQFF
>NA|TRBV5-1|TRBJ2-3|NA
TGCGCCAGCAGCTTGGCCGACGGGGATAGCACAGATACGCAGTATTTT
CASSLADGDSTDTQYF
>NA|TRBV7-2|TRBJ2-5|NA
TGTGCCAGCAGCCAATCGACAGCACAAGAGACCCAGTACTTC
CASSQSTAQETQYF
>NA|TRBV28|TRBJ2-7|NA
TGTGCCAGCAGTCCAACAGGGCTCGAGCAGTACTTC
CASSPTGLEQYF
>NA|TRBV7-9|TRBJ2-2|NA
TGTGCCAGCCGGGTCACCCCTCCTGGCACCGGGGAGCTGTTTTTT
CASRVTPPGTGELFF
>NA|TRBV11-3|TRBJ2-1|TRBD2
TGTGCCAGCAGCTTAGGGCTAGCGGATTACAATGAGCAGTTCTTC
CASSLGLADYNEQFF
>NA|TRBV7-2|TRBJ2-3|NA
TGTGCCAGCAGCTCACTCAGCCTACCGGGTACGCAGTATTTT
CASSSLSLPGTQYF
>NA|TRBV27|TRBJ1-2|NA
TGTGCCAGCAGTCTGGACAGCTCCTATGGCTACACCTTC
CASSLDSSYGYTF
>NA|TRBV6-4|TRBJ2-1|TRBD2
TGTGCCAGCAGTGACAACAGCGGGGGGGCCAATGAGCAGTTCTTC
CASSDNSGGANEQFF
>NA|TRBV4-3|TRBJ2-7|NA
TGCGCCAGCAGCCAAGATCGCGTCGGAGCCTACGAGCAGTACTTC
CASSQDRVGAYEQYF
>NA|TRBV30|TRBJ1-4|NA
TGTGCCTGGAGTCAAACCCTAGGACAGCCGAATGAAAAACTGTTTTTT
CAWSQTLGQPNEKLFF
>NA|TRBV6-1|TRBJ2-3|TRBD2
TGTGCCAGCACCTCCGTTGTGGCGGGGGCAGATACGCAGTATTTT
CASTSVVAGADTQYF
>few|TRBV4-3|TRBJ2-1|NA
TGCGCCAGCAGCCACTCCACCCCCGGGGGGCTGTACAATGAGCAGTTCTTC
CASSHSTPGGLYNEQFF
>NA|TRBV10-3|TRBJ2-6|NA
TGTGCCATCAGAGGGCAGGGTTTAACTGGGGCCAACGTCCTGACTTTC
CAIRGQGLTGANVLTF
>NA|TRBV19|TRBJ1-5|NA
TGTGCCAGTACCGCTACAGGGCGCAATCAGCCCCAGCATTTT
CASTATGRNQPQHF
>few|TRBV6-6|TRBJ2-3|NA
TGTGCCAGCGGCCCAGGACAGCTATTCACAGATACGCAGTATTTT
CASGPGQLFTDTQYF
>NA|TRBV28|TRBJ1-1|TRBD1
TGTGCCAGCCTTAGGGGGCGCCGGATGGTAACTGAAGCTTTCTTT
CASLRGRRMVTEAFF
>NA|TRBV30|TRBJ1-1|NA
TGTGCCTGGAGTGTACTGGGCAGGGAGAACACTGAAGCTTTCTTT
CAWSVLGRENTEAFF
>NA|TRBV2|TRBJ2-3|NA
TGTGCCAGCGGGACTAGCACAGATACGCAGTATTTT
CASGTSTDTQYF
>NA|TRBV28|TRBJ2-7|NA
TGTGCCACCGAAGAGGGTACCTACGAGCAGTACTTC
CATEEGTYEQYF
>NA|TRBV6-5|TRBJ2-5|NA
TGTGCCAGCAGCCCACTACATGAAGAGACCCAGTACTTC
CASSPLHEETQYF
>NA|TRBV25-1|TRBJ1-4|TRBD1
TGTGCCAGCAATGGACAGGGTAGCGATGAAAAACTGTTTTTT
CASNGQGSDEKLFF
>once|TRBV4-1|TRBJ2-2|TRBD2
TGCGCCAGCAGCCAAGAGCGGTTAGCGGGAGGGAACACCGGGGAGCTGTTTTTT
CASSQERLAGGNTGELFF
>NA|TRBV10-3|TRBJ1-1|NA
TGTGCCATCAAAGAGAGCCTGAACACTGAAGCTTTCTTT
CAIKESLNTEAFF
>NA|TRBV5-1|TRBJ1-6|TRBD1
TGCGCCAGCAGCTCAGTTCCGGGCGGATGGACAGGGAATTCACCCCTCCACTTT
CASSSVPGGWTGNSPLHF
>NA|TRBV9|TRBJ2-1|TRBD1
TGTGCCAGCAGCAGGGACAGGCACTACAATGAGCAGTTCTTC
CASSRDRHYNEQFF
>few|TRBV27|TRBJ1-5|NA
TGTGCCAGCAGTTTATCACGGGGATATCAGCCCCAGCATTTT
CASSLSRGYQPQHF
>once|TRBV15|TRBJ2-6|NA
TGTGCCACCAGCAGAGAGGAAGACAGGGACTTCTCTGGGGCCAACGTCCTGACTTTC
CATSREEDRDFSGANVLTF
>NA|TRBV15|TRBJ2-6|NA
TGTGCCACCAGCCCCTACCCGTCTGGGGCCAACGTCCTGACTTTC
CATSPYPSGANVLTF
>NA|TRBV5-1|TRBJ1-1|NA
TGCGCCAGCAGCTCCCGGGCTTTCTTT
CASSSRAFF
>NA|TRBV28|TRBJ1-1|NA
TGTGCCAGCAGTGTCGGGGGTGGGAACACTGAAGCTTTCTTT
CASSVGGGNTEAFF
>NA|TRBV6-1|TRBJ2-1|TRBD2
TGTGCCAGCAGTCCTTTAGCGGGAGGGGGCAATGAGCAGTTCTTC
CASSPLAGGGNEQFF
>NA|TRBV7-3|TRBJ1-1|NA
TGTGCCAGCAGCTCCGGTGCGGGGGTAGCTTTCTTT
CASSSGAGVAFF
>NA|TRBV28|TRBJ2-7|NA
TGTGCCAGCAGTTTAACAGCATACGAGCAGTACTTC
CASSLTAYEQYF
>once|TRBV2|TRBJ2-3|NA
TGTGCCAGCGCAAGGAGGGCAGATACGCAGTATTTT
CASARRADTQYF
>few|TRBV5-6|TRBJ1-5|TRBD1
TGTGCCAGCAGCTTGTTTTCCGGCAGGGGGCATCAGCCCCAGCATTTT
CASSLFSGRGHQPQHF
>NA|TRBV29-1|TRBJ1-2|NA
TGCAGCGTTGGACCTGGTGGAGATTATGGCTACACCTTC
CSVGPGGDYGYTF
>few|TRBV5-6|TRBJ2-7|NA
TGTGCCAGCAGTCTAAGCTCCTACGAGCAGTACTTC
CASSLSSYEQYF
>NA|TRBV6-5|TRBJ1-1|TRBD1
TGTGCCAGCAGCCTTAGTCCGGGACAGGGGATAAGAGCTTTCTTT
CASSLSPGQGIRAFF
>NA|TRBV6-6|TRBJ1-1|NA
TGTGCCAGCAGTTATGGTAGGGGGGGGCGTACTGAAGCTTTCTTT
CASSYGRGGRTEAFF